The 6 T cell receptor beta chains below come from one sample, sequenced in a study of cytomegalovirus exposure and HLA in healthy donors. Data came from immunoSEQ multiplex PCR; TCRdb stores just in-frame clones and leaves some out. The table has about 360,000 clones, about nine tenths seen once; the top ten hold over 0.75%. Source material: PBMCs. The receptors derive from a woman younger than 30 in good health and CMV-seronegative.

The genes are TRBV7-2 and TRBJ2-7; D possibly corresponds to TRBD2 (6 bases). Trimming stripped 7 bases from V and 2 bases from J, with 12 bases between. This CDR3 is built from 13 residues. In germline, CDR1 is SGHTA, CDR2 FQGNSA. CDR3 sequence (DNA): TGTGCCAGCACCTTCTGGGGGGCCTACGAGCAGTACTTC. Its translation: CASTFWGAYEQYF.

This clone was observed a few times. V usage is TRBV9 and J usage is TRBJ2-2; D possibly corresponds to TRBD1 (6 bases). The CDR3 loop spans 17 amino acids. Germline V gene lookup returns CDR1 SGDLS and CDR2 YYNGEE. Trimming left V 4 bases short and J 0 bases short, with 16 bases between. The CDR3 loop reads CASSPYGQSANTGELFF. CDR3 sequence (DNA): TGTGCCAGCAGCCCATATGGACAGTCTGCGAACACCGGGGAGCTGTTTTTT.

The sample holds one count of this clone. This rearrangement joins TRBV7-6 to TRBJ2-1; tentatively, D is TRBD2 (6 bases). Trimming removed 5 bases at V and 10 bases at J, with 21 bases between. The CDR3 length is 15 residues. The V gene's germline CDR1 is SGHVS and CDR2 FNYEAQ. The CDR3 sequence: CASSARTEGLVEQFF. The CDR3 DNA reads TGTGCCAGCAGCGCCCGGACGGAGGGTCTGGTGGAGCAGTTCTTC.

The rearrangement uses TRBV19 and TRBJ2-1, with TRBD2 identical over 16 bases. CDR3 length: 15 residues. Germline CDR1 LNHDA, CDR2 SQIVND (reference sequence). V was clipped by 7 bases and J by 10 bases; unmatched bases: 7. CDR3 sequence reads: CASTAGTSGGAEQFF. CDR3 coding DNA: TGTGCCAGTACCGCGGGGACTAGCGGGGGGGCCGAGCAGTTCTTC. The full variable domain, completed using reference TRBV19 and TRBJ2-1, is DGGITQSPKYLFRKEGQNVTLSCEQNLNHDAMYWYRQDPGQGLRLIYYSQIVNDFQKGDIAEGYSVSREKKESFPLTVTSAQKNPTAFYLCASTAGTSGGAEQFFGPGTRLTVL.

The CDR3 sequence: CASRNNRGAMNTEAFF. In DNA form, the CDR3 reads TGTGCCAGCAGGAACAACAGGGGAGCGATGAACACTGAAGCTTTCTTT. The chain recombines TRBV2 with TRBJ1-1; 7 bases are shared with TRBD1. CDR1 is SNHLY and CDR2 is FYNNEI in the germline V gene. The V segment lost 6 bases and the J segment 0 bases; nucleotides outside the gene matches: 10. There are 16 residues in the CDR3.

In this sample, this clone turned up once. V gene TRBV7-6 combines with J gene TRBJ2-2, with unresolved D. The CDR3 is made up of 13 amino acids. Looked up from germline, CDR1 is SGHVS and CDR2 is FNYEAQ. The germline V and J ends were trimmed by 2 bases and 2 bases, with 3 bases remaining between them. CDR3 amino acids: CASSLLNTGELFF. The CDR3, as DNA: TGTGCCAGCAGCTTACTTAACACCGGGGAGCTGTTTTTT.